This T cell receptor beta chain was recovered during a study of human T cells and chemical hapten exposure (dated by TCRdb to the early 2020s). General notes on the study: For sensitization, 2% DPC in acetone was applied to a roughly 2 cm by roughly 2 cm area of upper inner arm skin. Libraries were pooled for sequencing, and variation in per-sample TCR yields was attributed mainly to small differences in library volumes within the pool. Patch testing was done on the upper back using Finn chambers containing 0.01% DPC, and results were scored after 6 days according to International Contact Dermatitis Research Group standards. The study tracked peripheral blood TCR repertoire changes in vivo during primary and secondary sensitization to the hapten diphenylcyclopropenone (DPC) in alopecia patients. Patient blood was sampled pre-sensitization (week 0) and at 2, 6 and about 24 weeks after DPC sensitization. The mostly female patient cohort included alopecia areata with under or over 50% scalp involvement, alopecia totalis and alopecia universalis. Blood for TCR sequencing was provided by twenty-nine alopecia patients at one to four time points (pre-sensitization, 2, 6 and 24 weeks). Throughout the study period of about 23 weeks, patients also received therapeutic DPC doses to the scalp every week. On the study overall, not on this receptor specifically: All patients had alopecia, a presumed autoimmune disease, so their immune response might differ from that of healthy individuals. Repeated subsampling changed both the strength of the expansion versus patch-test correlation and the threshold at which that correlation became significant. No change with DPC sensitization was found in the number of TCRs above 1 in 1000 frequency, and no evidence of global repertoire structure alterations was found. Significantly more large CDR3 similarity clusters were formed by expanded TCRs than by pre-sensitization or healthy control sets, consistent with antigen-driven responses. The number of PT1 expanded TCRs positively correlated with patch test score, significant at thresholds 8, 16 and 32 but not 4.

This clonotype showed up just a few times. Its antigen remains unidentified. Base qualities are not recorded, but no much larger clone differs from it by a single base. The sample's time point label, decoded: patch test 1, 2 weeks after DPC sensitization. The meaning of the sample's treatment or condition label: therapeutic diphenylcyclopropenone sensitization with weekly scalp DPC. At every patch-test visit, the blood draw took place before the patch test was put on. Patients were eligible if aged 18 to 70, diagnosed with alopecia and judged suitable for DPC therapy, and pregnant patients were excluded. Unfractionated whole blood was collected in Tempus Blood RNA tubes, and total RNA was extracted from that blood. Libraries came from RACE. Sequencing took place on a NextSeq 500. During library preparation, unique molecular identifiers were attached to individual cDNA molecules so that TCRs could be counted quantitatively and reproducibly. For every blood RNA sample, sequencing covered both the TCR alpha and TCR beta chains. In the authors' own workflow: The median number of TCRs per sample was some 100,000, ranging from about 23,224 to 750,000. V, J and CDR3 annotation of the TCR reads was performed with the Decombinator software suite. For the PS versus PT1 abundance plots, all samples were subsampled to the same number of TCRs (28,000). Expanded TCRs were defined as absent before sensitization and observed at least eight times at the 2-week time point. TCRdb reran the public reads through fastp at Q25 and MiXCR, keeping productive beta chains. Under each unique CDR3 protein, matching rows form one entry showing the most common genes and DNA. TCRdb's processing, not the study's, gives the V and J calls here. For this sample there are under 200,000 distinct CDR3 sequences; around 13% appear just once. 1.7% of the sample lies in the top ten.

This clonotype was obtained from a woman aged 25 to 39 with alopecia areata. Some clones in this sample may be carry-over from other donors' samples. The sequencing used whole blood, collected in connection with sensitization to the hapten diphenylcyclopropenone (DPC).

The sequenced DNA: TGTGCCAGCAGGGGTGGGACCCCCTACGAGCAGTACTTC. It is translated as CASRGGTPYEQYF. The sequence is built from TRBV6-4 and TRBJ2-7; the D gene is possibly TRBD1 or TRBD2, with 5 bases matching each. Based on the germline V gene, the CDR1 and CDR2 sequences are MRHNA and SNTAGT. V loses 6 bases, J loses 2 bases, and the germline ends lie 11 bases apart. Reading from cysteine to phenylalanine, the CDR3 counts 13 amino acids. Only CDR3 DNA remains: 39 bases, in frame from the first base.